This TCR beta chain originates from a study of blood T cell repertoires in COVID-19. The CDR3 contains 13 residues. CDR1 is SNHLY and CDR2 is FYNNEI in the germline V gene. With 8 bases removed from V and 1 base from J, the gap between germline ends came to 10 bases. The table came from immunoSEQ multiplex PCR; TCRdb's copy has only in-frame clones and leaves some out. The sample yields around 430,000 clones, approximately 87% seen once. The chain carries TRBV2 and TRBJ2-3; weak D call: TRBD2 (6 bases). The sample was PBMCs or T cells enriched from blood (not recorded which). The sequence derives from a woman between 50 and 59 years old who had recovered from COVID-19. Here the CDR3 DNA reads TGTGCCAGCTCACGGGAGCGCACAGATACGCAGTATTTT. Translating it yields CASSRERTDTQYF.